Listed below are T cell receptor beta chains from one sample, sequenced in a study of blood T cells in healthy people across ages. TCRdb reprocessed the 5' RACE reads with MiXCR, giving one entry per CDR3 protein. The data contain around 1,000,000 distinct CDR3 sequences, 20% to 25% of them singletons. The sample was also linked to a second study, of T cells of mothers and their children.

Sequenced material: blood. Receptors were obtained from a girl aged 2 to 10 in good health. Both conserved end residues are part of each CDR3. Each record gives: clone size, J gene, D gene, V gene, CDR3 DNA, CDR3 protein. The D gene is left open where the match is weak. Where a row states a size, it is once, few, many or the class of an expanded clone; other rows omit it.

>.|TRBJ1-2|.|TRBV6-6
TGTGCCAGCCGAAGTTACGGAGCGGCTCTGAGTGGCTACACCTTC
CASRSYGAALSGYTF
>.|TRBJ2-7|TRBD2|TRBV18
TGTGCCAGCTCACCCATAGAGCGGGGGGTCTACGAGCAGTACTTC
CASSPIERGVYEQYF
>.|TRBJ2-5|.|TRBV11-2
TGTGCCAGCAGCTTTTGGACAGACATCCAAGAGACCCAGTACTTC
CASSFWTDIQETQYF
>few|TRBJ2-2|.|TRBV20-1
TGCAGTGCTAGTTCTCTGAACACCGGGGAGCTGTTTTTT
CSASSLNTGELFF
>.|TRBJ1-1|TRBD1|TRBV12-3/TRBV12-4
TGTGCCAGCAGTCTACAGGGGACAACTTACACTGAAGCTTTCTTT
CASSLQGTTYTEAFF
>.|TRBJ2-7|.|TRBV7-9
TGTGCCAGCAGCTCCCCTATAAGGGCCGTCTACGAGCAGTACTTC
CASSSPIRAVYEQYF
>few|TRBJ2-5|TRBD1|TRBV15
TGTGCCACCGACAGCGGGGGACAGGGGAAAGAGACCCAGTACTTC
CATDSGGQGKETQYF
>few|TRBJ2-5|.|TRBV5-1
TGCGCCAGCAGCATATCACAGGGATCGGGGGAGACCCAGTACTTC
CASSISQGSGETQYF
>few|TRBJ1-6|.|TRBV7-2
TGTGCCAGCAGCGCCCCACCTTCACCCCTCCACTTT
CASSAPPSPLHF
>few|TRBJ1-5|.|TRBV5-1
TGCGCCAGCAGCTTGGAGGGTCCCTATCAGCCCCAGCATTTT
CASSLEGPYQPQHF
>.|TRBJ2-5|.|TRBV7-2
TGTGCCAGCCACCGCGGGGCGGAGGAGACCCAGTACTTC
CASHRGAEETQYF
>.|TRBJ2-6|.|TRBV12-3/TRBV12-4
TGTGCCACCGTACAGGGTGGTGGGGCCAACGTCCTGACTTTC
CATVQGGGANVLTF
>.|TRBJ2-3|.|TRBV28
TGTGCCAGCAGTTTATACTTGCAAGATACGCAGTATTTT
CASSLYLQDTQYF
>few|TRBJ1-5|TRBD1|TRBV6-6
TGTGCCAGCAGTTACTCACAGGGGGGGCTGGGACAGCCCCAGCATTTT
CASSYSQGGLGQPQHF
>few|TRBJ1-4|.|TRBV2
TGTGCCAGAAGTGAGGGATGGGTGGCTCGAGAAAAACTGTTTTTT
CARSEGWVAREKLFF
>few|TRBJ2-1|TRBD2|TRBV29-1
TGCAGCGTCTACTCTAGCGGGAGAGGGATAGATGAGCAGTTCTTC
CSVYSSGRGIDEQFF
>.|TRBJ2-1|.|TRBV29-1
TGCAGCGGGATAATAAGGGACTCGTGGAGTGAGCAGTTCTTC
CSGIIRDSWSEQFF
>.|TRBJ1-6|.|TRBV4-2
TGTGCCAGCAGCCAAGAACTGGAGAATTCACCCCTCCACTTT
CASSQELENSPLHF
>few|TRBJ2-3|TRBD1|TRBV6-4
TGTGCCAGCAGTCGGACAGGGGGCACAGATACGCAGTATTTT
CASSRTGGTDTQYF
>few|TRBJ2-4|.|TRBV29-1
TGCAGCGTTGGGACACTAAAAAACATTCAGTACTTC
CSVGTLKNIQYF
>few|TRBJ2-5|.|TRBV5-1
TGCGCCAGCAGCTTTTCTCGACCCCTCGACAGGCAAGAGACCCAGTACTTC
CASSFSRPLDRQETQYF
>few|TRBJ2-7|TRBD1|TRBV28
TGTGCCAGCAGTTCCCGTATCATGAGACAGGGCTACGAGCAGTACTTC
CASSSRIMRQGYEQYF
>.|TRBJ2-7|TRBD2|TRBV7-2
TGTGCCAGCAGCCCTATTGGACTAGCGGACGTCTCCTACGAGCAGTACTTC
CASSPIGLADVSYEQYF
>.|TRBJ2-1|TRBD2|TRBV2
TGTGCCAGCGGTTGGAATAGCGGGGCCAATGAGCAGTTCTTC
CASGWNSGANEQFF
>.|TRBJ2-2|TRBD1|TRBV6-1
TGTGCCAGCTCATTTTGGGCTTACGGACAGGGGGGGACCGGGGAGCTGTTTTTT
CASSFWAYGQGGTGELFF
>.|TRBJ2-3|.|TRBV14
TGTGCCAGCAGCCAAGGCGGGGCTAGCGGCACAGATACGCAGTATTTT
CASSQGGASGTDTQYF
>few|TRBJ2-3|.|TRBV10-3
TGTGCCATCAGTGAGTCATCAGGGGAGGGCACAGATACGCAGTATTTT
CAISESSGEGTDTQYF
>few|TRBJ2-3|TRBD2|TRBV27
TGTGCCAGCAGTTCTACCCCCGGACTAGCAGCGAGGTATTTT
CASSSTPGLAARYF
>few|TRBJ2-1|.|TRBV4-1
TGCGCCAGCAGCCAACTTTCTCGTCCCTATGAGCAGTTCTTC
CASSQLSRPYEQFF
>.|TRBJ2-1|.|TRBV5-8
TGTGCCAGCAGCCTCAGGGAGACTGCAAATGAGCAGTTCTTC
CASSLRETANEQFF
>.|TRBJ2-1|.|TRBV6-2/TRBV6-3
TGTGCCAGCACCAGAAGGAATGAGCAGTTCTTC
CASTRRNEQFF
>few|TRBJ1-1|.|TRBV6-6
TGTGCCAGCAGTTATTGGGTTGACACTGAAGCTTTCTTT
CASSYWVDTEAFF
>.|TRBJ1-1|.|TRBV4-1
TGCGCCAGCAGCCAAGGGGGACCCGGGGCGGCTTTCTTT
CASSQGGPGAAFF
>.|TRBJ1-2|.|TRBV7-3
TGTGCCAGCAGCTTATATTCCAGGTCCGGCTACACCTTC
CASSLYSRSGYTF
>many|TRBJ2-3|.|TRBV5-6
TGTGCCAGCAGCTTTCACACAGATACGCAGTATTTT
CASSFHTDTQYF
>.|TRBJ2-5|.|TRBV20-1
TGCAGTGCGTGGCGCCCTGACATAGAGACCCAGTACTTC
CSAWRPDIETQYF
>.|TRBJ1-2|.|TRBV10-3
TGTGCCATCAGCCTTGGGGGGGAGGATGGCTACACCTTC
CAISLGGEDGYTF
>few|TRBJ2-7|TRBD1|TRBV27
TGTGCCAGCAGTCAGGCAGGGGGAATCTACGAGCAGTACTTC
CASSQAGGIYEQYF
>few|TRBJ2-7|TRBD2|TRBV29-1
TGCAGCGTTGCAGGGACTAGCGAATACGAGCAGTACTTC
CSVAGTSEYEQYF
>few|TRBJ2-4|.|TRBV4-1
TGCGCCAGCAGCGACCGGGACTGGTCCCGCCCTGTAGCCAAAAACATTCAGTACTTC
CASSDRDWSRPVAKNIQYF
>.|TRBJ2-1|.|TRBV5-1
TGCGCCAGCAGCTTGGCCGGGACCACCTCCTACAATGAGCAGTTCTTC
CASSLAGTTSYNEQFF
>.|TRBJ2-3|.|TRBV5-6
TGTGCCAGCAGCTTGGGACAGTTGAACACAGATACGCAGTATTTT
CASSLGQLNTDTQYF
>few|TRBJ2-3|.|TRBV11-2
TGTGCCAGCAGCTTATTCGCGGGTTCGGATACGCAGTATTTT
CASSLFAGSDTQYF
>.|TRBJ2-2|.|TRBV7-2
TGTGCCAGCAGCCCGCTAGGAAGAAGTTCTTGGCCCGGGGAGCTGTTTTTT
CASSPLGRSSWPGELFF
>.|TRBJ2-7|.|TRBV14
TGTGCCAGCAGCCAATTCGGGAACGAGCAGTACTTC
CASSQFGNEQYF
>.|TRBJ2-2|.|TRBV29-1
TGCAGCGTTAGTCAGAGCCGGGTAGACATAAACGCCGGGGAGCTGTTTTTT
CSVSQSRVDINAGELFF
>.|TRBJ2-7|.|TRBV12-3/TRBV12-4
TGTGCCAGCAGCTATCTCCCCTCTATTTCATCGCAACAGTACTTC
CASSYLPSISSQQYF
>many|TRBJ2-7|TRBD1|TRBV11-1
TGTGCCAGCAGCCCGTTTAGGACAGGAACCTCCTACGAGCAGTACTTC
CASSPFRTGTSYEQYF
>once|TRBJ1-2|.|TRBV14
TGTGCCAGCAGCCTATACAGGGACTATGGCTACACCTTC
CASSLYRDYGYTF
>few|TRBJ1-2|TRBD1|TRBV29-1
TGCAGCGTTCCGGGGGACAGGGATGGCTACACCTTC
CSVPGDRDGYTF
>.|TRBJ1-6|.|TRBV3-1
TGTGCCAGCAGCCAAGGATCTGGGCCAAATTCACCCCTCCACTTT
CASSQGSGPNSPLHF
>.|TRBJ1-1|.|TRBV6-5
TGTGCCAGCAGTTACTCGGCGGGGGAGTTTGCAACTGAAGCTTTCTTT
CASSYSAGEFATEAFF
>.|TRBJ2-7|TRBD1|TRBV2
TGTGCCAGCAGCCTTCAAACAGGGGGCTCTGGCTCCTACGAGCAGTACTTC
CASSLQTGGSGSYEQYF
>.|TRBJ2-1|TRBD2|TRBV7-3
TGTGCCAGCAGCCCAGGAGGGGCTAGCGGGGTTAATGAGCAGTTCTTC
CASSPGGASGVNEQFF
>.|TRBJ2-5|TRBD1|TRBV18
TGTGCCAGCTCACCGTGGGGACAGCAACAAGAGACCCAGTACTTC
CASSPWGQQQETQYF
>few|TRBJ2-1|TRBD2|TRBV24-1
TGTGCCACCAGCCTAGCGGGAGGGCCGGGAGATGAGCAGTTCTTC
CATSLAGGPGDEQFF
>.|TRBJ2-1|.|TRBV29-1
TGCAGCGTTGTCAGGGAATGGAATGAGCAGTTCTTC
CSVVREWNEQFF
>many|TRBJ2-7|TRBD2|TRBV13
TGTGCCAGCAGCTTGGCGGGGGGCCTTTACGAGCAGTACTTC
CASSLAGGLYEQYF
>few|TRBJ1-2|.|TRBV3-1
TGTGCCAGCAGCCAAGGTCTGGGGGCCTCCGTTCCTACCTTC
CASSQGLGASVPTF